This T cell receptor beta chain was obtained from a study of CD4+ T cells in melanoma. Study outcomes and limitations: A reported correlation linked neoantigen-specific CD4+ T cells to CD8+, macrophage and B cell function.

This CDR3 comprises 16 residues. CDR1 is SGHTA, CDR2 FQGNSA, per germline. V dropped 2 bases and J dropped 1; count of bases not matched to a gene: 6. The repertoire was sequenced with immunoSEQ multiplex PCR; TCRdb's copy has only in-frame clones and lacks some. The sample has 15,000 to 20,000 clones, 83% seen once; the top ten hold around 5.1%. This clone was seen a few times. Its antigen is undetermined. The V gene is TRBV7-2, the J gene TRBJ2-3; TRBD2 matches 7 bases. Sequenced: cells from a culture (not recorded whether cultured in vitro). The receptor comes from a human donor with melanoma. The CDR3 nucleotides are TGTGCCAGCAGCTTATCGCTAGCGGAAGGCACAGATACGCAGTATTTT. Translated: CASSLSLAEGTDTQYF.